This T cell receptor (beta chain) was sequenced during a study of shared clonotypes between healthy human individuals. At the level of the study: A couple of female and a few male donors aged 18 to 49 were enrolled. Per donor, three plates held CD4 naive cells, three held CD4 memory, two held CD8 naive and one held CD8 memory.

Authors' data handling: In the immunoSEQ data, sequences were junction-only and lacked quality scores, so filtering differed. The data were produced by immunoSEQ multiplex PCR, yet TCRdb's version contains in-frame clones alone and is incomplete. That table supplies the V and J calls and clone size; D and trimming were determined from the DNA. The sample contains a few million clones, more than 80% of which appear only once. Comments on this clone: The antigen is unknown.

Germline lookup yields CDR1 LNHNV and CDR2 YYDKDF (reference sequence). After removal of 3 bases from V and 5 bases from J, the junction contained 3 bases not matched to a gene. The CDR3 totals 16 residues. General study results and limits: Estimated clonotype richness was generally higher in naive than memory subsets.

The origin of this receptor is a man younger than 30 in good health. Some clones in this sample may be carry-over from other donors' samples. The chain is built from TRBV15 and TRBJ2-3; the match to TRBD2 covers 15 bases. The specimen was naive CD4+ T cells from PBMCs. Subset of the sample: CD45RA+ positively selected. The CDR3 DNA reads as TGTGCCACCAGCAGTCCGGGACTAGCGGGAGGAGATACGCAGTATTTT. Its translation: CATSSPGLAGGDTQYF.